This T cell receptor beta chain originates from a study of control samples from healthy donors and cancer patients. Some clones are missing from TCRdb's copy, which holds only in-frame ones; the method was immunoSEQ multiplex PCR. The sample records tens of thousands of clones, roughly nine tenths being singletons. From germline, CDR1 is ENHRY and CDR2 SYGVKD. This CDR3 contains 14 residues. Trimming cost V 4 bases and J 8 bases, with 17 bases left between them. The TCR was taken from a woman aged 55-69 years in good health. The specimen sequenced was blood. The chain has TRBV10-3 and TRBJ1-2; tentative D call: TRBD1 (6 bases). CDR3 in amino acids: CAISAGDTGRGYTF. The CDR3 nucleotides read TGTGCCATCAGTGCGGGGGACACCGGACGGGGCTACACCTTC.